This T cell receptor (beta chain) was captured in a study of T cell responses to AZD1222 COVID-19 vaccine. Study-wide points: With dominance at 160-218 and 743-854, vaccine-associated CD4 TCRs spanned spike. White British donors predominated, females outnumbered males, and clonal diversity was possibly underestimated.

Germline V lookup: CDR1 SGHDN, CDR2 FVKESK. CDR3 size: 18 residues. With 4 bases removed from V and 0 bases from J, the gap between germline ends came to 21 bases. This clone was observed a single time. Its antigen is as yet unknown. Sequencing was performed with immunoSEQ multiplex PCR; in TCRdb, only in-frame clones are kept and a portion is missing. This sample has some 92,000 clones, with 85% to 90% found just once. The V gene is TRBV14, the J gene TRBJ1-2; D gene unclear. The sequence was collected from an adult in good health. The sequences come from peripheral blood, collected on day 0 of AZD1222 vaccination. CDR3 sequence reads: CASSPPSPGIQANYGYTF. The CDR3 nucleotides are TGTGCCAGCAGCCCCCCCTCTCCCGGAATCCAAGCTAACTATGGCTACACCTTC.